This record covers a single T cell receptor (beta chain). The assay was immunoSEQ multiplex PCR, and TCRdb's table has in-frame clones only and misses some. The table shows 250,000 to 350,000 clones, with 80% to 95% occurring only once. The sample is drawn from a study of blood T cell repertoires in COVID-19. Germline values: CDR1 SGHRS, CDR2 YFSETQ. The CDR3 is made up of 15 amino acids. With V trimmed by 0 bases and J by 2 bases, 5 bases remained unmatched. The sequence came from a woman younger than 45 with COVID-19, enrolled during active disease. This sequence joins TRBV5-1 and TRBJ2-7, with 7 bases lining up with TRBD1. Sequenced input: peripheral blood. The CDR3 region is CASSLGPGQTYEQYF. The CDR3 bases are TGCGCCAGCAGCTTGGGACCGGGACAGACCTACGAGCAGTACTTC.